The 9 T cell receptor beta chains below come from one sample, sequenced in a study of neurological immune-mediated disorders (dated by TCRdb to the late 2010s). The library was prepared using 5' RACE. Instrument used: Illumina HiSeq 2500. The public reads were reanalyzed by TCRdb: fastp trimming at Q25, MiXCR alignment, in-frame beta chains only. One record per CDR3 amino acid sequence lists the most common genes and DNA. The sample contains 52,000 or so distinct CDR3 sequences, under 4.5% of them found a single time. The ten largest clonotypes hold more than 1.5% of the sample. Sequenced sample: CD4+ T cells from blood. The receptors here all came from a woman in her forties with multiple sclerosis.

This clonotype was counted ten times or more. The chain is built from TRBV5-1 and TRBJ2-7; D might be TRBD1 (6 bases). V was trimmed by 4 bases and J by 5 bases, leaving 13 bases between them. Germline CDR1 and CDR2: SGHRS and YFSETQ. CDR3 length equals 13 residues. Written as DNA, the CDR3 is TGCGCCAGCAGCGGGGACAATACCCACGAGCAGTACTTC. It codes for CASSGDNTHEQYF.

Many counts were recorded for this clonotype. The rearrangement links TRBV7-6 to TRBJ1-6; TRBD1 agrees at 7 bases. The CDR3 consists of 14 residues. The V gene's germline CDR1 is SGHVS and CDR2 FNYEAQ. V lost 3 bases, J lost 6 bases, and 2 bases stayed unmatched. This CDR3 is CASSFDRVNSPLHF. CDR3 sequence (DNA): TGTGCCAGCAGCTTTGACAGGGTTAATTCACCCCTCCACTTT.

This clonotype came up many times. This chain joins TRBV5-1 and TRBJ1-2; D may be TRBD1 (5 bases). Trimming left V 0 bases short and J 8 bases short, with 11 bases between. The germline CDR1 and CDR2 sequences are SGHRS and YFSETQ. The CDR3 length is 13 residues. The CDR3 loop is CASSLGGDRGYTF. Written as DNA, the CDR3 is TGCGCCAGCAGCTTGGGAGGGGACCGCGGCTACACCTTC.

This clonotype was counted at least ten times. The chain is built from TRBV5-1 and TRBJ1-1; D call uncertain. The CDR3 is made up of 14 amino acids. Deletions cut 0 bases from V and 5 bases from J, with 11 bases between. In germline, CDR1 is SGHRS, CDR2 YFSETQ. The DNA of the CDR3 is TGCGCCAGCAGCTTGGCCAGTAGGGCGACTGAAGCTTTCTTT. It encodes CASSLASRATEAFF.

This clonotype was detected ten times or more. The V gene is TRBV14, the J gene TRBJ2-6, with a weak D call TRBD1 (6 bases). This CDR3 comprises 20 residues. The germline CDR1 and CDR2 sequences are SGHDN and FVKESK. Deletions cut 6 bases from V and 8 bases from J, with 32 bases between. CDR3 region: CASRPPIGRGVAGGPNVLTF. The CDR3 DNA reads TGTGCCAGCAGACCCCCTATCGGCAGGGGAGTGGCGGGTGGTCCCAACGTCCTGACTTTC.

This clonotype was seen repeatedly, ten times or more. This chain joins TRBV4-1 and TRBJ1-5; TRBD1 might be the D (5 bases). V gave up 0 bases and J gave up 9 bases, with 18 bases separating them. This CDR3 is built from 16 residues. Germline CDR1 MGHRA, CDR2 YSYEKL. The CDR3 sequence: CASSQEHGGSFRPQHF. For the CDR3, the DNA is TGCGCCAGCAGCCAAGAACATGGGGGGTCCTTTAGGCCCCAGCATTTT.

There are many counts of this clonotype. V gene TRBV3-1 combines with J gene TRBJ1-1; D is ambiguous. Germline-derived CDR1 and CDR2 are LGHDT and YNNKEL (reference sequence). V lost 4 bases and J lost 1, with 10 bases in between. This CDR3 region has 14 residues. Written as DNA, the CDR3 is TGTGCCAGCAGCCCAGGAACCGAGAACACTGAAGCTTTCTTT. It yields the protein CASSPGTENTEAFF.

The sample holds many counts of this clonotype. The chain recombines TRBV3-1 with TRBJ1-1; D ambiguous. Trimming stripped 1 base from V and 0 bases from J, with 9 bases between. This CDR3 comprises 15 residues. Germline CDR1 reads LGHDT; CDR2 reads YNNKEL (reference sequence). CDR3 region: CASSQAWQLNTEAFF. The CDR3, as DNA: TGTGCCAGCAGCCAAGCGTGGCAACTGAACACTGAAGCTTTCTTT.

This clonotype was observed at least ten times. J is TRBJ2-5 and V is TRBV11-2, with unresolved D. Germline CDR1 SGHAT, CDR2 FQNNGV. V lost 1 base to trimming and J lost 9 bases, with 15 bases between them. The CDR3 totals 14 residues. The CDR3 DNA reads as TGTGCCAGCAGCTTAGGGGCGGTTCGGGCGGCCCAGTACTTC. This encodes CASSLGAVRAAQYF. Looking up the rest from reference TRBV11-2 and TRBJ2-5 gives the full variable domain: EAGVAQSPRYKIIEKRQSVAFWCNPISGHATLYWYQQILGQGPKLLIQFQNNGVVDDSQLPKDRFSAERLKGVDSTLKIQPAKLEDSAVYLCASSLGAVRAAQYFGPGTRLLVL.